This T cell receptor beta chain was captured in a study of tumor-infiltrating lymphocytes in primary liver carcinoma. This CDR3 comprises 13 residues. The V end was cut by 7 bases, the J end by 6 bases, with 13 bases between. In germline, CDR1 is MDHEN, CDR2 SYDVKM. Making TCR beta cDNA involved around 500 ng total RNA and a constant-region primer. ARM-PCR, slightly modified, supplied the TCR beta libraries through three nested multiplex PCR rounds. The first two PCR rounds, around 10 cycles each, used TRBV1-TRBV30 forward primers and a C-beta reverse primer. TCRdb processed the multiplex PCR reads anew with MiXCR; each CDR3 protein has one entry. The sample has some 87,000 distinct CDR3 sequences; 55% to 75% are singletons. The source material, about 19-30 mg of unsorted bulk tissue, was used to co-extract RNA and DNA.

The sequencing sample was made of tumor-adjacent normal liver tissue. The J gene is TRBJ2-1, the V gene TRBV28, with D possibly TRBD2 on 7 matching bases. This TCR was recovered from a man aged 40-49 years with primary liver carcinoma and hepatitis B virus infection. CDR3 DNA sequence: TGTGCCAGCACCCTGGGGGGGGCCAATGAGCAGTTCTTC. This sequence encodes CASTLGGANEQFF.